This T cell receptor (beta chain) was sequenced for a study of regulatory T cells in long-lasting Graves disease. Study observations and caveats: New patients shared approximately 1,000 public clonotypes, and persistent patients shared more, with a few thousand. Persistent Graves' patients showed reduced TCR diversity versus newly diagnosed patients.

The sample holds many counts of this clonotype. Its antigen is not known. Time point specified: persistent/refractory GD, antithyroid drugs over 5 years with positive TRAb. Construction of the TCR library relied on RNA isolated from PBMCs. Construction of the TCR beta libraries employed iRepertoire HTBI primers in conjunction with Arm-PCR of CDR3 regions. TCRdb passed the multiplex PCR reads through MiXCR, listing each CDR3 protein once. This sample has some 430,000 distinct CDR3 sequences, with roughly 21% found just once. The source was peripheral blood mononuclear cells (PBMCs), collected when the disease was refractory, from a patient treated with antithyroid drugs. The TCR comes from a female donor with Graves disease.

CDR3 in DNA: TGTGCCAGCAGTCTACCGGGGAAGTATTCCTACGAGCAGTACTTC. Its protein product is CASSLPGKYSYEQYF. The rearrangement joins TRBV28 to TRBJ2-7, with D maybe TRBD2 (5 bases). This CDR3 region has 15 residues. Germline V gene lookup returns CDR1 MDHEN and CDR2 SYDVKM. Between the trimmed V and J ends, which lost 5 bases and 1 base, there was a span of 15 bases.